This T cell receptor (beta chain) was sequenced for a study of patients and donors after allogeneic stem cell transplantation. V dropped 0 bases and J dropped 6 bases, with 12 bases sitting between them. This CDR3 spans 14 amino acids. Germline V gene lookup returns CDR1 MNHEY and CDR2 SMNVEV (reference sequence). TCRdb re-analysed the RT-PCR reads in MiXCR, keeping a single row per CDR3 protein. The top ten hold approximately 3.5% of the sample, which has over 150,000 distinct CDR3 sequences, about 30% seen once. The chain employs TRBV27 and TRBJ2-7; D gene unclear. The sequence was obtained from a human donor who was either an allogeneic HSCT recipient or a stem cell or donor lymphocyte infusion donor (not recorded which). It is not recorded whose cells these are; they may come from a transplant donor. Sequences were obtained from blood, either unsorted or a sorted T cell fraction (not recorded which). The CDR3 reads CASSLSSFGFEQYF. The CDR3 nucleotides read TGTGCCAGCAGTTTATCGTCGTTCGGGTTCGAGCAGTACTTC.